The 2 T cell receptor beta chains in this list originate from one sample, sequenced in a study of blood T cell repertoires in COVID-19. This table comes from immunoSEQ multiplex PCR, and its TCRdb copy is limited to in-frame clones, with some not included. Among more than 75,000 clones listed, around four fifths were seen once. Sequencing was performed on peripheral blood. These receptors were obtained from a human donor in a cohort sampled during active COVID-19.

This clone was observed a handful of times. The chain is built from TRBV27 and TRBJ2-7; perhaps TRBD2 as D (6 bases). The CDR3 sequence is 15 residues long. Trimming removed 5 bases at V and 2 bases at J, with 16 bases between. Germline lookup yields CDR1 MNHEY and CDR2 SMNVEV (reference sequence). Here the CDR3 reads CASSLRGSGAYEQYF. In nucleotides, the CDR3 is TGTGCCAGCAGTCTCCGGGGTAGCGGAGCCTACGAGCAGTACTTC.

CDR3 in DNA: TGTGCCAGCAGTGAAAGTAGGCAGGGATTCCAGCCCCAGCATTTT. Translated: CASSESRQGFQPQHF. This chain links TRBV6-1 with TRBJ1-5; tentatively, D is TRBD1 (5 bases). From germline, CDR1 is MNHNS and CDR2 SASEGT. This CDR3 has 15 residues. V lost 2 bases and J 7 bases, leaving 15 bases between the germline ends.